This T cell receptor (beta chain) was sequenced during a study of prognosis after radiotherapy for stage I lung cancer. Peripheral blood was collected in volumes of around 6 milliliters at each of two time points. Amplicons of TCR beta CDR3 were generated from genomic DNA by two-round multiplex PCR. For every TRBV and TRBJ gene, a specific primer was used in first-round PCR. MiXCR was run by TCRdb on the multiplex PCR reads, yielding one entry per CDR3 protein. The sample lists roughly 30,000 distinct CDR3 sequences, around half occurring once. Germline V gene data show CDR1 as DFQATT and CDR2 as SNEGSKA (reference sequence). The CDR3 sequence is 11 residues long. With 0 bases removed from V and 5 bases from J, the gap between germline ends came to 4 bases. To note about this clonotype: A clone one base away is much larger, so this may be a read error. This CDR3 is missing its conserved last phenylalanine or tryptophan, likely due to a read error.

The chain carries TRBV20-1 and TRBJ1-2; D not certain. The TCR sequence derives from a donor over 45 with non-small cell lung cancer. The sample in question was PBMCs, obtained before or after stereotactic body radiation therapy (not recorded which). CDR3 DNA: TGCAGTGCTAGAGATGAGTATGGCTACACCCTC. Its protein is CSARDEYGYTL.